Reported below is one TCR beta chain. Germline CDR1 reads MDHEN; CDR2 reads SYDVKM. The CDR3 extends over 12 amino acids. V was pared by 3 bases and J by 8 bases, with 9 bases between. This entry is derived from a study of beta chain features in type 1 diabetes. Expressed TCRB transcripts got sequenced, as all isolated RNA was reverse transcribed. TCRdb's table, derived via immunoSEQ multiplex PCR, lists solely in-frame clones and lacks some. The table includes a few hundred thousand clones, about 15% detected once. V usage is TRBV28 and J usage is TRBJ2-3; unclear D gene. Sequences were obtained from naive CD4+ T cells from blood. This sequence was found in a woman younger than 35 in good health. The CDR3 protein is CASSLSVGTQYF. The CDR3 DNA is TGTGCCAGCAGTTTGAGCGTGGGTACGCAGTATTTT.